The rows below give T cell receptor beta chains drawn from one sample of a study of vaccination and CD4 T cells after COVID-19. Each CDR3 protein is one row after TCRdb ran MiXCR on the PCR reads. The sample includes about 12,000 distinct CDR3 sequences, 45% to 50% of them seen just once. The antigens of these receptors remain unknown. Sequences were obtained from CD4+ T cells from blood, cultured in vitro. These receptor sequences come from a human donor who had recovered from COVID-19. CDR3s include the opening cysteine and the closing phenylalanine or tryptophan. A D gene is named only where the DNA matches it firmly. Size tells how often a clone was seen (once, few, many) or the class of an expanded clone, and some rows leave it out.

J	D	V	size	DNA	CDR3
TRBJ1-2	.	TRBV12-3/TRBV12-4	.	TGTGCCAGCAGTTTATTTGGGGGCTACACCTTC	CASSLFGGYTF
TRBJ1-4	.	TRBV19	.	TGTGCCAGTAGTGGACACTTACCAACTAATGAAAAACTGTTTTTT	CASSGHLPTNEKLFF
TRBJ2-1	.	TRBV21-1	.	TGTGCCAGCAGCAAATGGGACAGGGGATCGGATGAGCAGTTCTTC	CASSKWDRGSDEQFF
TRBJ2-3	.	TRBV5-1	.	TGCGCCAGCAGTTTAGAGGTATCATATACGCAGTATTTT	CASSLEVSYTQYF
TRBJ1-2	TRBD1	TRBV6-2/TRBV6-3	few	TGTGCCAGCAGTTACTTGGGGGACAGGGGGCGGAACTATGGCTACACCTTC	CASSYLGDRGRNYGYTF
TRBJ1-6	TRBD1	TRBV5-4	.	TGTGCCAGCAGCTTGGGACAGGGTGGGAATTCACCCCTCCACTTT	CASSLGQGGNSPLHF
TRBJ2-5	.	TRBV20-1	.	TGCAGTGCTCTCGAAGAGACCCAGTACTTC	CSALEETQYF
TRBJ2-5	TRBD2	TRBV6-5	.	TGTGCCAGCAGTTACTCGGCTAGCGGGAGGGCTGGCGAGACCCAGTACTTC	CASSYSASGRAGETQYF
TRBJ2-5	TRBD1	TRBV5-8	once	TGTGCCAGCAGCGCCGGGGACAGGGGTAACCAAGAGACCCAGTACTTC	CASSAGDRGNQETQYF
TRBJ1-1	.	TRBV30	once	TGTGCCTGGAGTATCACAGGGAACACTGAAGCTTTCTTT	CAWSITGNTEAFF
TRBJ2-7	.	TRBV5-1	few	TGCGCCAGCAGCTTGGCGGGCCTAGCAACCTCCTACGAGCAGTACTTC	CASSLAGLATSYEQYF
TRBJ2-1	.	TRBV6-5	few	TGTGCCAGCAGTTACTCATTCCTGGACAATGAGCAGTTCTTC	CASSYSFLDNEQFF
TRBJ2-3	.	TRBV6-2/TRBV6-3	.	TGTGCCAGCAGTTACGCGCGGGCTCACAATCAGGATACAGATACGCAGTATTTT	CASSYARAHNQDTDTQYF
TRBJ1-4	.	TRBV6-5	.	TGTGCCAGCAGTTACCGTTCAGGGGCCGCTAATGAAAAACTGTTTTTT	CASSYRSGAANEKLFF
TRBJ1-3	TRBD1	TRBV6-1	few	TGTGCCAGCAAGGCAGGGGGCTCTGGAAACACCATATATTTT	CASKAGGSGNTIYF
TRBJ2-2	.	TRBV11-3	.	TGTGCCAGCAGTCAGGACAGCCTGAACACCGGGGAGCTGTTTTTT	CASSQDSLNTGELFF
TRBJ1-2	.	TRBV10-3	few	TGTGCCATCAGTGATAGGAGGGACCCCCTGGGCTACACCTTC	CAISDRRDPLGYTF
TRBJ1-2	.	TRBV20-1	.	TGCAGTGCTAGCCAGAATAACTATGGCTACACCTTC	CSASQNNYGYTF
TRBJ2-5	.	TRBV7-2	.	TGTGCCAGCAGCTTAGTCTTCCAAGAGACCCAGTACTTC	CASSLVFQETQYF
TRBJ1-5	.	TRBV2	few	TGTGCCAGCACCGGGACAAGAGGGAATCAGCCCCAGCATTTT	CASTGTRGNQPQHF
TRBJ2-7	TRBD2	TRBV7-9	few	TGTGCCAGCAGCTTATGGGGGGAGGGGGAGCAGTACTTC	CASSLWGEGEQYF
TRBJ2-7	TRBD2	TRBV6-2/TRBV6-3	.	TGTGCCAACCCGTTCCCCCCTTCAGCGGGGGGGGCCTACGAGCAGTACTTC	CANPFPPSAGGAYEQYF
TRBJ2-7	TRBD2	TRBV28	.	TGTGCCAGCAGACACTCGACTAGCGGGAGGCACCGCGAGCAGTACTTC	CASRHSTSGRHREQYF
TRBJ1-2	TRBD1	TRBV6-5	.	TGTGCCAGCAGTTACAGGAGGACAGGGGGGGCCTATGGCTACACCTTC	CASSYRRTGGAYGYTF
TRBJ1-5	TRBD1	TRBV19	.	TGTGCCAGTAGTATGAGGACAGGATCAAATAGCAATCAGCCCCAGCATTTT	CASSMRTGSNSNQPQHF
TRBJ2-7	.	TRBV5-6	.	TGTGCCAGCAGCTTTTCGGGAGTCTACGAGCAGTACTTC	CASSFSGVYEQYF
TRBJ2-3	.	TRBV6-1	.	TGTGCCAGCAGTCTCCGGGACGGAAGCACAGATACGCAGTATTTT	CASSLRDGSTDTQYF
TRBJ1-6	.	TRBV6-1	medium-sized	TGTGCCAGCAGTGCGGCCTCCTTCCCTCAATCACCCCTCCACTTT	CASSAASFPQSPLHF
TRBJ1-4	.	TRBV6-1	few	TGTGCCACCGGACCGAGGGAAAAACTGTTTTTT	CATGPREKLFF
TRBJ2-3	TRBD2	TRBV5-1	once	TGCGCCAGCAGGCCCGGCTTACTAGCGGTGGATAGCACAGATACGCAGTATTTT	CASRPGLLAVDSTDTQYF
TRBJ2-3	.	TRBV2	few	TGTGCCAGCAGTTACGACACATCCACAGATACGCAGTATTTT	CASSYDTSTDTQYF
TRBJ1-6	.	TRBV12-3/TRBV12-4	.	TGTGCCAGCAGGGACCCTAATTCACCCCTCCACTTT	CASRDPNSPLHF
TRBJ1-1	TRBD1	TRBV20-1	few	TGCAGCGCCGCTAACAGGGGTGAAGCTTTCTTT	CSAANRGEAFF
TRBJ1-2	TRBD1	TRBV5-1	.	TGCGCCAGCAGCTGGACAGGGGACCTTCTCGCCTTC	CASSWTGDLLAF
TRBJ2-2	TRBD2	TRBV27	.	TGTGCCAGCAGTCCTATTAGCGGGAGGTCCCTTCTGAGTCCCGGGGAGCTGTTTTTT	CASSPISGRSLLSPGELFF
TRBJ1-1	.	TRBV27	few	TGTGCCAGCAGGACCAGTCAAGGACAAAACACTGAAGCTTTCTTT	CASRTSQGQNTEAFF
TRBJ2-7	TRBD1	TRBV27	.	TGTGCCAGCAGGGGACAGGGGAACGAGCAGTACTTC	CASRGQGNEQYF
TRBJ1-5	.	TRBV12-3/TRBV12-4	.	TGTGCCAGCAGCTCCAGAAATGCCCTTAATCAGCCCCAGCATTTT	CASSSRNALNQPQHF
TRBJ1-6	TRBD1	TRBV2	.	TGTGCCAGCAGTGAACGGACAGGGCCGAATTCACCCCTCCACTTT	CASSERTGPNSPLHF
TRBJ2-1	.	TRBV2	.	TGTGCCAGCAGCCCAGCAACGGGGAGATACAATGAGCAGTTCTTC	CASSPATGRYNEQFF
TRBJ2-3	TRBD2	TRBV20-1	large	TGCAGTGCTAGACCCGGACTAGCGGGAGGAGATACGCAGTATTTT	CSARPGLAGGDTQYF
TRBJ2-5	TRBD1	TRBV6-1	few	TGTGCCAGCAGTGAACAAGGGGACAGGGTTGAGACCCAGTACTTC	CASSEQGDRVETQYF
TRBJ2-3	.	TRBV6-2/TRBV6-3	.	TGTGCCAGCAGTTACTGGCGACCAGATACGCAGTATTTT	CASSYWRPDTQYF
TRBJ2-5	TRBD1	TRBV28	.	TGTGCCAGCAGTTTAGGGGACAGGGCCCCTGGTGTGACCCAGTACTTC	CASSLGDRAPGVTQYF
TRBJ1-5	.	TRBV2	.	TGTGCCAGCAGTGACGTTCGGGATCAGCCCCAGCATTTT	CASSDVRDQPQHF
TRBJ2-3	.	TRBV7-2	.	TGTGCCAGCAGCTTAACGGGCTCAGATACGCAGTATTTT	CASSLTGSDTQYF
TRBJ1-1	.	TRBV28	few	TGTGCCAGCAGTTTAGACGGAAACACTGAAGCTTTCTTT	CASSLDGNTEAFF
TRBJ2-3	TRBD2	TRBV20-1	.	TGCAGTGCTACTAAAATACTAGCGGATACGCAGTATTTT	CSATKILADTQYF
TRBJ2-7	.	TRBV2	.	TGTGCCAGCAGGGAGATCTACGAGCAGTACTTC	CASREIYEQYF
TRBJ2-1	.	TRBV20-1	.	TGCAGTGCTCTAACACAACCGGGACCAGCGGGTGAGCAGTTCTTC	CSALTQPGPAGEQFF
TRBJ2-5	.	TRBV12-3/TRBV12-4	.	TGTGCCAGCACCCGCGGCGGAACTCAAGAGACCCAGTACTTC	CASTRGGTQETQYF
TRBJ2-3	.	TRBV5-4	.	TGTGCCAGCAGCTTGGCCACGGGAACGGGAGATACGCAGTATTTT	CASSLATGTGDTQYF
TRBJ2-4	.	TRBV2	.	TGTGCCAGCAGTGACGCGCTAGCGAGGCTTGGCATTCAGTACTTC	CASSDALARLGIQYF